This T cell receptor beta chain was retrieved from a study of T cell changes during pregnancy in multiple sclerosis. This clone was observed a few times. This table comes from immunoSEQ multiplex PCR, and its TCRdb copy is limited to in-frame clones, with some not included. The sample includes some 28,000 clones, approximately 90% seen only once; the top ten take under 4%. J lost 8 bases, V lost 5 bases, and 8 bases had no gene match. Germline values: CDR1 SGHRS, CDR2 YFSETQ. The CDR3 is made up of 14 amino acids. The sequences come from CD4+ T cells from peripheral blood mononuclear cells, collected in the first trimester of pregnancy. The chain carries TRBV5-1 and TRBJ1-4, with TRBD1 identical over 8 bases. The sequence was obtained from a female donor in good health, enrolled as a control in a pregnancy study. Here the CDR3 DNA reads TGCGCCAGCAGTCTGGGGACAGGCAGCGAAAAACTGTTTTTT. Its translation is CASSLGTGSEKLFF.